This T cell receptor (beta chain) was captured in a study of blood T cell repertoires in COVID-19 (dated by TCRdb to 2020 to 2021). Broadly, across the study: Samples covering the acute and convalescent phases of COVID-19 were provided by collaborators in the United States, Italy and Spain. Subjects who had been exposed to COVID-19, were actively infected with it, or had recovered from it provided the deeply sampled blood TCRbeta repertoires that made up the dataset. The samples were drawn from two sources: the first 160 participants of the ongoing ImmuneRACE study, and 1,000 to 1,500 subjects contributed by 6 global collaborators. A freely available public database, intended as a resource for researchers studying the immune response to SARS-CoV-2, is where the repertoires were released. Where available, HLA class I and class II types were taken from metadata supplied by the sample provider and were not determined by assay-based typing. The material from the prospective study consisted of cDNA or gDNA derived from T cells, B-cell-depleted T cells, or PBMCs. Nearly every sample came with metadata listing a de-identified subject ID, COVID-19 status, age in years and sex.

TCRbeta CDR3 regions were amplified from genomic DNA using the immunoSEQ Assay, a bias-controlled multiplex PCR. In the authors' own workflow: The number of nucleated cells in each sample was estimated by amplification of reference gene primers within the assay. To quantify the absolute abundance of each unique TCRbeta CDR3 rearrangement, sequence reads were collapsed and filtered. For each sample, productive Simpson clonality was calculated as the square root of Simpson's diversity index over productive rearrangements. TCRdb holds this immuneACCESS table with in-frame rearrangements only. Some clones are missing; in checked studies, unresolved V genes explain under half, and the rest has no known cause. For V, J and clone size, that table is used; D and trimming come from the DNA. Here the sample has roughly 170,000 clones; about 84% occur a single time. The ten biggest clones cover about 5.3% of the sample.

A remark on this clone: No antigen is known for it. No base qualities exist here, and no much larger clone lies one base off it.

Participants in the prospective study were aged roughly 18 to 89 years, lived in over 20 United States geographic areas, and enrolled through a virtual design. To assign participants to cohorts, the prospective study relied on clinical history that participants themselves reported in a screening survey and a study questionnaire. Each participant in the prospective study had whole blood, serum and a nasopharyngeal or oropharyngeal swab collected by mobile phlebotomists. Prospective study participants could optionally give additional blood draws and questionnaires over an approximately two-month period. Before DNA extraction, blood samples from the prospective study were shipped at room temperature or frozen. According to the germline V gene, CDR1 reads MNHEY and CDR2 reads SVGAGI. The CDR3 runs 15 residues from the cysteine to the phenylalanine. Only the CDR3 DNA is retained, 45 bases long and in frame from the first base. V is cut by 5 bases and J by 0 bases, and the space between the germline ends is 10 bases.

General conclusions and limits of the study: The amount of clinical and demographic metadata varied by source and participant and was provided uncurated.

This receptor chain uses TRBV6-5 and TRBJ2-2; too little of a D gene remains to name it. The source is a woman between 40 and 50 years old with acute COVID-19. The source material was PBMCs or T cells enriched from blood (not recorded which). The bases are TGTGCCAGCAGTCTTCCTACCCCGAACACCGGGGAGCTGTTTTTT. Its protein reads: CASSLPTPNTGELFF.